This section outlines one TCR beta chain sequence together with its context. The sample originates from a study of blood T cell repertoires in COVID-19. As for the study in general: Sites across the United States, Italy and Spain contributed samples from acute and convalescent COVID-19.

Assay: immunoSEQ multiplex PCR; the TCRdb copy retains only in-frame clones and omits some. The sample has over 200,000 clones, 88% seen once. Germline V gives CDR1 LNHDA, CDR2 SQIVND (reference sequence). This CDR3 comprises 16 residues. Trimming shortened V by 10 bases and J by 6 bases, and 27 bases separated the two germline ends. This clonotype originated in an older woman with acute or convalescent COVID-19. The chain links TRBV19 to TRBJ1-1; D may be TRBD1 (6 bases). The material sequenced was peripheral blood. The CDR3 region is CATRIGGGGGWAEAFF. CDR3 nucleotide sequence: TGTGCCACCCGTATAGGGGGAGGGGGTGGCTGGGCTGAAGCTTTCTTT.